This TCR beta chain was retrieved from a study of T-cell reconstitution after alpha-beta-depleted transplantation in children. Whole-study results and caveats: Several hundred graft clones that had expanded were reportedly the source of alpha-beta T cells about two months after transplant.

Turning to this clonotype: Its antigen is unknown.

V was cut by 5 bases and J by 6 bases, with 7 bases left in between. Germline V gene sequence: CDR1 SGHNT, CDR2 YENEEA. The CDR3 is 12 residues long. As it was prepared, the TCRbeta library received unique molecular identifiers. TCRdb reanalysed the PCR reads using MiXCR and keeps one entry per CDR3 protein. Of fewer than 750,000 distinct CDR3 sequences in the sample, roughly 27% were seen once. The specimen comprised PBMCs, sampled before TCRalphabeta/CD19-depleted stem cell transplant. This rearrangement joins TRBV11-3 to TRBJ2-2; D unclear. The receptor comes from a boy under two years old with Wiskott-Aldrich syndrome, due to receive a stem cell transplant. CDR3 region: CASSKISGELFF. CDR3 nucleotide sequence: TGTGCCAGCAGCAAGATCTCCGGGGAGCTGTTTTTT.